This T cell receptor beta chain was profiled in a study of Ad26.COV2.S vaccination and SARS-CoV-2 variants. The CDR3 length is 20 residues. With V trimmed by 0 bases and J by 6 bases, 16 bases remained unmatched. Germline CDR1 LGHDT, CDR2 YNNKEL (reference sequence). Treatment reported: approximately 18 received Ad26.COV2.S at low or high dose, single or two shots; roughly five received placebo; per-sample allocation not given. Sampling took place 63 days after the first vaccine or placebo injection. Sequencing used immunoSEQ multiplex PCR; TCRdb keeps in-frame clones, though not all of them. The sample records around 400,000 clones, 83% being singletons.

Sequencing used peripheral blood, obtained in a trial of Ad26.COV2.S vaccine versus placebo. The rearrangement uses TRBV3-1 (or the pseudogene TRBV3-2) and TRBJ2-7; 14 positions match TRBD2. The TCR was taken from a person aged 18-60 years who received the Ad26.COV2.S COVID-19 vaccine or a placebo. CDR3 bases: TGTGCCAGCAGCCAAGATGTAGGTTCACCGGGGACTAGCGGGAGTGCCGAGCAGTACTTC. Its translation is CASSQDVGSPGTSGSAEQYF.